The TCR beta chain under discussion was sequenced for a study of blood T cell repertoires in COVID-19. TCRdb's table, derived via immunoSEQ multiplex PCR, lists solely in-frame clones and lacks some. This table has 250,000 to 400,000 clones, around 87% appearing once. CDR1 and CDR2 from the germline V gene are SGHRS and YFSETQ. V was cut by 4 bases and J by 2 bases, with 9 bases left in between. The length of the CDR3 is 13 residues. The sequence came from a woman younger than 45 who had recovered from COVID-19. The chain joins TRBV5-1 to TRBJ1-2; D is unresolved. Sequenced material: PBMCs or T cells enriched from blood (not recorded which). The CDR3 protein is CASSTGKNYGYTF. For the CDR3, the DNA is TGCGCCAGCAGCACCGGGAAGAACTATGGCTACACCTTC. Drawing the rest from reference TRBV5-1 and TRBJ1-2, the complete variable domain is KAGVTQTPRYLIKTRGQQVTLSCSPISGHRSVSWYQQTPGQGLQFLFEYFSETQRNKGNFPGRFSGRQFSNSRSEMNVSTLELGDSALYLCASSTGKNYGYTFGSGTRLTVV.